The clone carrying this T cell receptor (beta chain) occurred once. Per the original methods: By means of reference gene primer amplification, nucleated cell counts were estimated. Sequenced by immunoSEQ multiplex PCR; TCRdb stores in-frame clones only, minus some. Clone size and the V and J calls come from that table; the DNA yielded D and trimming. Counted here are 82,000 or so clones, around 89% occurring once; the ten biggest clones make up approximately 1%. This sample is drawn from a study of blood T cell repertoires in COVID-19. In the study overall: PBMCs, B-cell-depleted T cells, or T cells were the source of the cDNA or gDNA that made up the material.

Germline loops: CDR1 MNHEY, CDR2 SMNVEV (reference sequence). Trimming shortened V by 2 bases and J by 0 bases, and 9 bases separated the two germline ends. The CDR3 consists of 15 residues. The source is a woman between 45 and 65 years old with acute COVID-19. Sequenced sample: PBMCs or T cells enriched from blood (not recorded which). This chain links TRBV27 with TRBJ2-3; D not resolved. The CDR3 is CASSLMVGSTDTQYF. CDR3 coding DNA: TGTGCCAGCAGTTTAATGGTCGGGAGCACAGATACGCAGTATTTT.